The table lists the clone carrying this T cell receptor beta chain with a few counts. Its antigen is unidentified. V was pared by 4 bases and J by 5 bases, with 20 bases of the junction left unmatched. Germline V gives CDR1 SGHAT, CDR2 FQDESV (reference sequence). The CDR3 contains 21 residues. This entry is derived from a study of blood T cells in healthy people across ages. Overall study results and limits: Long-lived donors exceeded aged donors in naive CD4+ cells and diversity. Underestimates were what the diversity estimates from one million T cells were considered to be.

A second PCR, run for 7 to 11 cycles, used a sample-barcoded 5' primer plus a J-beta primer mix. Each cDNA molecule, via a template-switch adaptor with 12 random nucleotides, was tagged. No fewer than 3 million CDR3-containing paired-end reads came from each sample. TCRdb recomputed calls from the 5' RACE reads with MiXCR, one row per CDR3 protein. The sample consists of 600,000 or so distinct CDR3 sequences, roughly 30% of them appearing once. The receptor was derived from an elderly woman in good health. The sample taken for sequencing was blood. V usage is TRBV11-1 and J usage is TRBJ2-2; 12 bases match TRBD2. This chain's CDR3 is CASSSPSSGGAPSDFTGELFF. CDR3 bases: TGTGCCAGCAGCTCACCATCTAGCGGGGGGGCTCCTTCAGATTTTACCGGGGAGCTGTTTTTT. Variable domain in full (rest from reference TRBV11-1 and TRBJ2-2): EAEVAQSPRYKITEKSQAVAFWCDPISGHATLYWYRQILGQGPELLVQFQDESVVDDSQLPKDRFSAERLKGVDSTLKIQPAELGDSAMYLCASSSPSSGGAPSDFTGELFFGEGSRLTVL.